This T cell receptor beta chain appears in the sequencing data of a study of cytomegalovirus exposure and HLA in healthy donors. Primers: 60 Vbeta forward and 13 Jbeta reverse. Profiled with immunoSEQ multiplex PCR; TCRdb holds only in-frame clones, not every one. The table records about 92,000 clones, 81% of them present only once. By sample fraction, this clone is medium-sized (0.01 to 0.1%). No antigen is known for it. The germline V gene encodes CDR1 MNHNY and CDR2 SVGAGI (reference sequence). The CDR3 covers 11 residues. The V end lost 5 bases, the J end lost 7 bases, and 8 bases lay between the germline ends. Study-level points and caveats: Per published reports, the classifier diagnosed cytomegalovirus status with high specificity and sensitivity.

The gene calls are TRBV6-6 and TRBJ1-1, with D unclear. This sequence originates from a girl aged 2-10 years in good health and CMV-seropositive. The sequencing input was PBMCs. The CDR3 spells CASSTAYEAFF. In DNA form, the CDR3 reads TGTGCCAGCAGTACAGCCTATGAAGCTTTCTTT.